The source of this T cell receptor (beta chain) is a study of blood T cell repertoires in COVID-19. V shed 5 bases and J 2 bases; nucleotides not matched to a gene: 9. The germline gives CDR1 SGHAT, CDR2 FQNNGV. CDR3 length: 18 residues. The protocol was immunoSEQ multiplex PCR, while the TCRdb copy is restricted to in-frame clones and leaves out a portion. The sample lists 150,000 to 200,000 clones, 84% occurring once. The specimen sequenced was peripheral blood. The chain combines TRBV11-2 with TRBJ2-1; 13 bases match TRBD2. The sequence was obtained from a woman older than 75 with acute or convalescent COVID-19. The CDR3 sequence is CASSPGLAGPGAYNEQFF. As DNA, the CDR3 is TGTGCCAGCAGCCCGGGACTAGCGGGACCCGGGGCCTACAATGAGCAGTTCTTC.